The T cell receptor (beta chain) described here comes from a study of blood T cell repertoires in COVID-19 (dated by TCRdb to between 2020 and 2021). About the study as a whole: Samples covering the acute and convalescent phases of COVID-19 were provided by collaborators in the United States, Italy and Spain. Where available, HLA class I and class II types were taken from metadata supplied by the sample provider and were not determined by assay-based typing. Nearly every sample came with metadata listing a de-identified subject ID, COVID-19 status, age in years and sex. Deeply sampled blood TCRbeta repertoires from subjects exposed to, actively infected with, or recovered from COVID-19 were included in the dataset. Samples were obtained from the ongoing ImmuneRACE study (first 160 participants) and from over 1,000 subjects provided by 6 global collaborators. The material from the prospective study consisted of cDNA or gDNA derived from T cells, B-cell-depleted T cells, or PBMCs. The repertoires were released in a freely available public database meant as a resource for research on the immune response to SARS-CoV-2. Here is what the overall study found, with its caveats: Clinical and demographic metadata were provided uncurated, with the amount varying by source and participant.

Points on this clone: Its antigen is currently not known. No much larger clone is present one base from it, and per-base qualities are unavailable.

TCRbeta CDR3 regions were amplified from genomic DNA by means of the immunoSEQ Assay, a bias-controlled multiplex PCR. In the authors' own workflow: The number of nucleated cells in each sample was estimated by amplification of reference gene primers within the assay. To quantify the absolute abundance of each unique TCRbeta CDR3 rearrangement, sequence reads were collapsed and filtered. Productive Simpson clonality was computed per sample as the square root of Simpson's diversity index over productive rearrangements. TCRdb's version of the immuneACCESS table is confined to in-frame rearrangements and falls short of the full clone set. An unresolved V gene accounts for under half of the shortfall where checked; the remainder is of unknown origin. The V and J calls and clone size are taken from that table; D and trimming were inferred from the DNA. This sample comprises about 240,000 clones, 83% of them detected only once. Clones ranked in the top ten supply 3% to 4% of the sample.

The CDR3 sequence holds 14 residues, the cysteine and phenylalanine included. The sequence is cut down to CDR3 DNA, 42 bases in frame from base 1. V is trimmed back by 8 bases and J by 2 bases, and the junction contains 8 bases that no gene match accounts for. According to the germline V gene, CDR1 reads MDHEN and CDR2 reads SYDVKM. Participants in the prospective study were aged about 18 to 95 years, lived in about two dozen United States geographic areas, and enrolled through a virtual design. Cohort assignment in the prospective study relied on participant-reported clinical history from a screening survey and a study questionnaire. A participant counted as exposed if, within 2 weeks of entering the study, that participant had been in contact with someone who had a PCR-confirmed or clinician-diagnosed COVID-19 case. Each participant in the prospective study had whole blood, serum and a nasopharyngeal or oropharyngeal swab collected by mobile phlebotomists. Prospective study participants could optionally give additional blood draws and questionnaires over an approximately two-month period. Prospective study blood samples were shipped either frozen or at room temperature before DNA extraction.

The origin of this receptor is a woman aged 35 to 49 who had been exposed to COVID-19. The receptor chain draws on TRBV28 and TRBJ1-2; the central 7 bases match TRBD1. The sample comprised PBMCs or T cells enriched from blood (not recorded which). This receptor carries the CDR3 CASLEGAANYGYTF. The nucleotide sequence is TGTGCCAGCCTCGAGGGGGCGGCCAACTATGGCTACACCTTC.